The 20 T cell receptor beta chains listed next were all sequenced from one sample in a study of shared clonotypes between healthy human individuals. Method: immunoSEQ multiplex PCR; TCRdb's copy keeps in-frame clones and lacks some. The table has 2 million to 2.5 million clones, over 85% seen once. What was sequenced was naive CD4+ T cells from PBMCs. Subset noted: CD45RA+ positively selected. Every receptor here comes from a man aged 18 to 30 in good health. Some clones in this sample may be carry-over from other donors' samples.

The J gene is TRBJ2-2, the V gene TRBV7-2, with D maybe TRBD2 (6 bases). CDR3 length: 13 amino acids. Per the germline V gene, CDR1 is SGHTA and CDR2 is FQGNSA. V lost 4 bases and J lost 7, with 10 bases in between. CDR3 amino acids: CASSWGVVGELFF. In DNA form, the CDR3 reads TGTGCCAGCAGCTGGGGGGTGGTCGGGGAGCTGTTTTTT.

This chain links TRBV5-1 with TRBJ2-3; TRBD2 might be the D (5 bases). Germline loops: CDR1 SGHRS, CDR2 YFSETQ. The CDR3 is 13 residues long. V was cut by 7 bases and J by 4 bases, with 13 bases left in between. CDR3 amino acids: CASGLETADTQYF. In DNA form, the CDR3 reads TGCGCCAGCGGACTGGAGACGGCAGATACGCAGTATTTT.

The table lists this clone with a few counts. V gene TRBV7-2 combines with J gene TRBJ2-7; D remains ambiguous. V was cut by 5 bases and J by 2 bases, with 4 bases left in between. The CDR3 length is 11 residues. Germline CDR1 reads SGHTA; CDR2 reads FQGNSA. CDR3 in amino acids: CASSTAYEQYF. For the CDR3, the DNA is TGTGCCAGCAGCACCGCCTACGAGCAGTACTTC.

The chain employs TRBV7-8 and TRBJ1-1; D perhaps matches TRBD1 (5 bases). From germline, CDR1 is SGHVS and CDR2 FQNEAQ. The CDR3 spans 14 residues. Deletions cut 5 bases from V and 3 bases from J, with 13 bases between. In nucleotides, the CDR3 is TGTGCCAGCAGCCCAGCAGACAGCTACACTGAAGCTTTCTTT. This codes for CASSPADSYTEAFF.

The CDR3 DNA sequence: TGTGCCAGCAGTAAAGCGGGAGGTAGCTCCTACGAGCAGTACTTC. As protein: CASSKAGGSSYEQYF. The chain carries TRBV27 and TRBJ2-7; 9 bases agree with TRBD2. With 5 bases clipped from V and 0 bases from J, the junction kept 5 bases outside the gene matches. Germline V gives CDR1 MNHEY, CDR2 SMNVEV (reference sequence). The CDR3 consists of 15 residues.

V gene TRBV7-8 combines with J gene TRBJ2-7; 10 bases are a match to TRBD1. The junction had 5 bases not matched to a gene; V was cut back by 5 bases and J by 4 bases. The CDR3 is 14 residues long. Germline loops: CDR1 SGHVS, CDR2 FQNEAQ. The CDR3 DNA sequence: TGTGCCAGCAGCGTCCGGGACAGGGGTTACGAGCAGTACTTC. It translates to CASSVRDRGYEQYF.

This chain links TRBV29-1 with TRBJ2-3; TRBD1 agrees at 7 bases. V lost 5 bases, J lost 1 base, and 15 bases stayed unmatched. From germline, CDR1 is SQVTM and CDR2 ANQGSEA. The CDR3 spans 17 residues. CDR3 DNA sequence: TGCAGCGTTTTCTCTCCTCCGGGACAGCGAGGCACAGATACGCAGTATTTT. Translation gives CSVFSPPGQRGTDTQYF.

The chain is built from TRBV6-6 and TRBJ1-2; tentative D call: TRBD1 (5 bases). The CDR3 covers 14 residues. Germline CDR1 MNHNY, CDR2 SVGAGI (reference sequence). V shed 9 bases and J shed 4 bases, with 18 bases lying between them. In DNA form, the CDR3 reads TGTGCCAGTTGGGGGACCGATGAGGCCTATGGCTACACCTTC. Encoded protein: CASWGTDEAYGYTF.

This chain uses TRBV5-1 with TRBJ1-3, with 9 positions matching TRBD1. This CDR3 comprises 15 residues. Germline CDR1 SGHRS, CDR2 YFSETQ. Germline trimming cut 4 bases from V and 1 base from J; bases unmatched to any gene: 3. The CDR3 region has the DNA TGCGCCAGCAGCCGGGACAGGGCATCTGGAAACACCATATATTTT. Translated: CASSRDRASGNTIYF. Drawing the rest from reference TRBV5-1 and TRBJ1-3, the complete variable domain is KAGVTQTPRYLIKTRGQQVTLSCSPISGHRSVSWYQQTPGQGLQFLFEYFSETQRNKGNFPGRFSGRQFSNSRSEMNVSTLELGDSALYLCASSRDRASGNTIYFGEGSWLTVV.

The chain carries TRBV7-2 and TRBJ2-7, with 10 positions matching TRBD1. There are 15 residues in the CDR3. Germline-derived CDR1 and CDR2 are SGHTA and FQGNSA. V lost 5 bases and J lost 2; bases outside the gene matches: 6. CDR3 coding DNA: TGTGCCAGCAGCCAGACAGGGGGCGCAACCTACGAGCAGTACTTC. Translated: CASSQTGGATYEQYF. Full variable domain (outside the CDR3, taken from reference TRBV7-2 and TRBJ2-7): GAGVSQSPSNKVTEKGKDVELRCDPISGHTALYWYRQSLGQGLEFLIYFQGNSAPDKSGLPSDRFSAERTGGSVSTLTIQRTQQEDSAVYLCASSQTGGATYEQYFGPGTRLTVT.

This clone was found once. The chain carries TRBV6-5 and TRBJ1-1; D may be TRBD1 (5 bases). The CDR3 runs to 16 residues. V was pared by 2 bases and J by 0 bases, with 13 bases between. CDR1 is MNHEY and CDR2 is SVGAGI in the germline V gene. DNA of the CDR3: TGTGCCAGCAGTTACGCTGTCAGGGCAATGAACACTGAAGCTTTCTTT. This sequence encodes CASSYAVRAMNTEAFF.

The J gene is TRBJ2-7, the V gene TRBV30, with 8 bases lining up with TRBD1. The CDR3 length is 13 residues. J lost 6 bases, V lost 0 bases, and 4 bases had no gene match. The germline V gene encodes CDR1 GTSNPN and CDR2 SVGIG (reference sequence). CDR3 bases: TGTGCCTGGAGTGTGGACAGGGCGGGCGAGCAGTACTTC. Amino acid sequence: CAWSVDRAGEQYF.

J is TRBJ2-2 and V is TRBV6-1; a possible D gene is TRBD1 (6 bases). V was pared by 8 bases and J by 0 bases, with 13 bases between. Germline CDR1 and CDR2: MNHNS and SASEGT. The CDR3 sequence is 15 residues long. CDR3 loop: CASRADRSNTGELFF. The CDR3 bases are TGTGCCAGCCGAGCGGACAGATCGAACACCGGGGAGCTGTTTTTT.

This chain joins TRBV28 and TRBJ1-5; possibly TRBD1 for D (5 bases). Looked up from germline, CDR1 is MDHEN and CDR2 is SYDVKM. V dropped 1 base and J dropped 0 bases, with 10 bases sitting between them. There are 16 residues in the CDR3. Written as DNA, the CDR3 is TGTGCCAGCAGTTTATCGCCAGGGCATAGCAATCAGCCCCAGCATTTT. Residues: CASSLSPGHSNQPQHF.

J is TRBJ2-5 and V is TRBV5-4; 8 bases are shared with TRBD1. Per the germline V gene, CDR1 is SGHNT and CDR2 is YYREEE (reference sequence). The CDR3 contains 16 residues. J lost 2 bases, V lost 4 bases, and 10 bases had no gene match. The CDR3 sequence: CASSRYRGSYQETQYF. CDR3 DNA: TGTGCCAGCAGCCGGTACAGGGGGTCCTATCAAGAGACCCAGTACTTC.

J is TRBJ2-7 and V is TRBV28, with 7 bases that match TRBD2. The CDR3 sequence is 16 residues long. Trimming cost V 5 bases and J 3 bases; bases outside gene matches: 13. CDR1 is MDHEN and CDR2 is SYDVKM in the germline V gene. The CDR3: CASSSSRGVPLYEQYF. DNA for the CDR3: TGTGCCAGCAGTAGCTCCCGGGGGGTGCCTCTCTACGAGCAGTACTTC. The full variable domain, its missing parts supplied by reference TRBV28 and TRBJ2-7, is DVKVTQSSRYLVKRTGEKVFLECVQDMDHENMFWYRQDPGLGLRLIYFSYDVKMKEKGDIPEGYSVSREKKERFSLILESASTNQTSMYLCASSSSRGVPLYEQYFGPGTRLTVT.

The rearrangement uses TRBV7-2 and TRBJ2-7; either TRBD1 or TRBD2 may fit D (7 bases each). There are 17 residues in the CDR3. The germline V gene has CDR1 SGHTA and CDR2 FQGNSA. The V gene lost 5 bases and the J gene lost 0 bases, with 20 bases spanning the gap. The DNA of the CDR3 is TGTGCCAGCAGCCAACCCCTCAGGGGGACTACCTCCTACGAGCAGTACTTC. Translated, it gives CASSQPLRGTTSYEQYF.

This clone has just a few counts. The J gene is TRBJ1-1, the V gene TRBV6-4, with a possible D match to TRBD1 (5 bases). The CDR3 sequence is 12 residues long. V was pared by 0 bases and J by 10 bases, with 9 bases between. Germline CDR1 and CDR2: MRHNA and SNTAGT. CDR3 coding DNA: TGTGCCAGCAGTGACTCGGGGGGACCAGCTTTCTTT. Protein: CASSDSGGPAFF.

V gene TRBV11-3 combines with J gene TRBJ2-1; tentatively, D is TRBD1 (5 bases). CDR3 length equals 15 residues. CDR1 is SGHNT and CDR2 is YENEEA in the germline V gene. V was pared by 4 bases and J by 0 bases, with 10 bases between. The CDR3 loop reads CASSSYRSSYNEQFF. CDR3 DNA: TGTGCCAGCAGCTCCTACAGGAGCTCCTACAATGAGCAGTTCTTC.

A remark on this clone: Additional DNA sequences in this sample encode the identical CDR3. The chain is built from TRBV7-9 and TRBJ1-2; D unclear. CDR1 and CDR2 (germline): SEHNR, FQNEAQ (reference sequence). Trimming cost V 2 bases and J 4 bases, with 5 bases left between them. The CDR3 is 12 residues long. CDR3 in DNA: TGTGCCAGCAGCTTAAGCGGCTATGGCTACACCTTC. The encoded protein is CASSLSGYGYTF.